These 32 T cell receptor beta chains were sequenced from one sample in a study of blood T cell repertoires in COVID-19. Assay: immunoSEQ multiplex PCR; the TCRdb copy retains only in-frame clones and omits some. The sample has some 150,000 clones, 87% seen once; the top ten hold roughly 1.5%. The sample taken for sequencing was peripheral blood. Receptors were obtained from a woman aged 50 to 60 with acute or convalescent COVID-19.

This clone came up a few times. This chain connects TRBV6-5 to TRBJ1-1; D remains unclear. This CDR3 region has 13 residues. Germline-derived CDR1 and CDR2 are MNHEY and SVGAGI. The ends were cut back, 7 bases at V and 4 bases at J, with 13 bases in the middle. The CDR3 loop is CASKNSLGTEAFF. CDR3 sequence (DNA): TGTGCCAGCAAAAACAGTTTGGGCACTGAAGCTTTCTTT.

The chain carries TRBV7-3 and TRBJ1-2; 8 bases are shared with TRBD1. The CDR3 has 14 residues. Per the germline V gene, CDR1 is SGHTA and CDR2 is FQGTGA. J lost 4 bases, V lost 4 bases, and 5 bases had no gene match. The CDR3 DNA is TGTGCCAGCAGCTCGGGACAGGTGGCCTATGGCTACACCTTC. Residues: CASSSGQVAYGYTF.

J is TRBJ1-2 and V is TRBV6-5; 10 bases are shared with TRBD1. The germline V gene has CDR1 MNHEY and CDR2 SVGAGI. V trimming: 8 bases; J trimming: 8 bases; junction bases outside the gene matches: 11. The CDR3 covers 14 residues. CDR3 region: CASQPWGTGEGYTF. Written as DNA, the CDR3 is TGTGCCAGCCAACCGTGGGGGACAGGGGAAGGCTACACCTTC.

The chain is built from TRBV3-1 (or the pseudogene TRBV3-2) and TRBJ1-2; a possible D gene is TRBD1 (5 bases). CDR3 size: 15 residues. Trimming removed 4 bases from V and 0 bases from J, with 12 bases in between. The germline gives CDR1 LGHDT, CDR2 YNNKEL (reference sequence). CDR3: CASSPLGGTNYGYTF. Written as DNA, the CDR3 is TGTGCCAGCAGCCCCTTGGGGGGGACTAACTATGGCTACACCTTC.

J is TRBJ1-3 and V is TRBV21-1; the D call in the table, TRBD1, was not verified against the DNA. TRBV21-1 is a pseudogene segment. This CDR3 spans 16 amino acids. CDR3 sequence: CASSKARRGSGNTIYF. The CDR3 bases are TGTGCCAGCAGCAAAGCGCGAAGGGGCTCTGGAAACACCATATATTTT.

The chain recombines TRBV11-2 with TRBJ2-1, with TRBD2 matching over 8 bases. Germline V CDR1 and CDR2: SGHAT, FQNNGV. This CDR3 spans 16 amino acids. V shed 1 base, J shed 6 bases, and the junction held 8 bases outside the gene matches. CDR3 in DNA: TGTGCCAGCAGCTTAGGGACTAGCCAACTTCGCAATGAGCAGTTCTTC. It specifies CASSLGTSQLRNEQFF.

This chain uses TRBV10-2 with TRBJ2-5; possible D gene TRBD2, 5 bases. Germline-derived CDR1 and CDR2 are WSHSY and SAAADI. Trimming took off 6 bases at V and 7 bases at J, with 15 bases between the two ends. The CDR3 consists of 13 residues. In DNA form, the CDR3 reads TGCGCCAGCAGGACCCCCAACCGGGGGACCCAGTACTTC. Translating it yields CASRTPNRGTQYF.

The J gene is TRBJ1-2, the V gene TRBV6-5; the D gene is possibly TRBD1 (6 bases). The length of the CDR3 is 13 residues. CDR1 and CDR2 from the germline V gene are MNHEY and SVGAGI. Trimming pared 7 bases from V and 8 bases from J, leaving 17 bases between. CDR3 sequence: CASTKNPGEGYTF. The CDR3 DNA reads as TGTGCCAGCACCAAGAACCCAGGGGAAGGCTACACCTTC.

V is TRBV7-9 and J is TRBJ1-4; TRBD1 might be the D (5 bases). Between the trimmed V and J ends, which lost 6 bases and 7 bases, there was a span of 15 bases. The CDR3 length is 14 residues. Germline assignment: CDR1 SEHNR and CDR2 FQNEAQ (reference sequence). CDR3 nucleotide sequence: TGTGCCAGCAGTTTTCCGGGGGGACGTGAAAAACTGTTTTTT. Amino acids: CASSFPGGREKLFF. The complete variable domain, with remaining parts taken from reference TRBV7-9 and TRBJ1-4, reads DTGVSQNPRHKITKRGQNVTFRCDPISEHNRLYWYRQTLGQGPEFLTYFQNEAQLEKSRLLSDRFSAERPKGSFSTLEIQRTEQGDSAMYLCASSFPGGREKLFFGSGTQLSVL.

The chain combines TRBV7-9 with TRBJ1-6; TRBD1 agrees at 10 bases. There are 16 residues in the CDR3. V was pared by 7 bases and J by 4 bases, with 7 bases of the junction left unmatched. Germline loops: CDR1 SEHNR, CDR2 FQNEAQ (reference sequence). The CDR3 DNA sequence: TGTGCCAGCACGACCGGGGACAGGGGATATAATTCACCCCTCCACTTT. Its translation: CASTTGDRGYNSPLHF.

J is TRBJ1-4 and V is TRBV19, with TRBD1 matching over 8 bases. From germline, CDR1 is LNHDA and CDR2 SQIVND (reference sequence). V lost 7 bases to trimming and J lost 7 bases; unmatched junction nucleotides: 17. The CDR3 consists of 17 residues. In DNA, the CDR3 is TGTGCCAGTAAACCGGGACAGGTTCTTCTGGGCGGTGAAAAACTGTTTTTT. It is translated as CASKPGQVLLGGEKLFF.

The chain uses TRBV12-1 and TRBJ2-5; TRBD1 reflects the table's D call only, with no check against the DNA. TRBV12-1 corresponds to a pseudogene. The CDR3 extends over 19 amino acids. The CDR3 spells CASSNPSDRGRPGGETQYF. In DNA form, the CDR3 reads TGTGCCAGCAGCAACCCTTCGGACAGGGGGCGACCCGGTGGGGAGACCCAGTACTTC.

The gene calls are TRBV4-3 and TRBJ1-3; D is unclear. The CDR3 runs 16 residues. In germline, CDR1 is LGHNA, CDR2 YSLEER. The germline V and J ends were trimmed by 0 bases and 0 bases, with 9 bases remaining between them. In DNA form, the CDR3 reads TGCGCCAGCAGCCAAGATGCAAAGAGCTCTGGAAACACCATATATTTT. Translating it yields CASSQDAKSSGNTIYF.

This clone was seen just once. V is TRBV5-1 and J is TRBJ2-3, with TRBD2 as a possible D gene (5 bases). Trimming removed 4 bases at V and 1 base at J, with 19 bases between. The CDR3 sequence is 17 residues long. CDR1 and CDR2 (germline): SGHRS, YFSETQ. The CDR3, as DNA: TGCGCCAGCAGCCGGAACCCCCCTGCGAGGGGCACAGATACGCAGTATTTT. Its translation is CASSRNPPARGTDTQYF.

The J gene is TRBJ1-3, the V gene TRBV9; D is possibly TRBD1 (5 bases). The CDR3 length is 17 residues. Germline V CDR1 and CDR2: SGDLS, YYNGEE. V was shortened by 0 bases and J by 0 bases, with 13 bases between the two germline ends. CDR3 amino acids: CASSVVGQGPSGNTIYF. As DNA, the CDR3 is TGTGCCAGCAGCGTAGTAGGGCAGGGCCCCTCTGGAAACACCATATATTTT.

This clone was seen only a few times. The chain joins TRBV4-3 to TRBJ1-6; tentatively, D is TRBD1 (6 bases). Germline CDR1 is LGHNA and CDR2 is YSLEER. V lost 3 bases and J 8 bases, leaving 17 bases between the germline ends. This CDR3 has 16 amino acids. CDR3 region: CASSQDSGVSDSPLHF. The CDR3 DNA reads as TGCGCCAGCAGCCAGGACTCAGGGGTTTCTGATTCACCCCTCCACTTT.

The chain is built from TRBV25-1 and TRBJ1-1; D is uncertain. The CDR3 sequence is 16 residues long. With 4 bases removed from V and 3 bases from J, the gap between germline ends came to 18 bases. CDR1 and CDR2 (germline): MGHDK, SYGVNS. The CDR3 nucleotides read TGTGCCAGCAGTGTCGAGGTTGTTCGTTGGGACACTGAAGCTTTCTTT. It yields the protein CASSVEVVRWDTEAFF.

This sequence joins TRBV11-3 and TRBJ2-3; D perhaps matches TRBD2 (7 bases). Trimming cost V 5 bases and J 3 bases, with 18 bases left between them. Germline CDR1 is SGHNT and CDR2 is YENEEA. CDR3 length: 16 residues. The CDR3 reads CASSPLGGALTDTQYF. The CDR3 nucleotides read TGTGCCAGCAGCCCTCTAGGGGGGGCCTTGACAGATACGCAGTATTTT.

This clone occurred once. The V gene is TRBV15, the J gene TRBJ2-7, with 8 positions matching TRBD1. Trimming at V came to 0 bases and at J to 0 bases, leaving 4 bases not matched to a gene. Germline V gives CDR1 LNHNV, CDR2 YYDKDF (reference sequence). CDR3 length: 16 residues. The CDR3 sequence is CATSRDPDRGSYEQYF. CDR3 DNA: TGTGCCACCAGCAGAGATCCCGACAGGGGCTCCTACGAGCAGTACTTC.

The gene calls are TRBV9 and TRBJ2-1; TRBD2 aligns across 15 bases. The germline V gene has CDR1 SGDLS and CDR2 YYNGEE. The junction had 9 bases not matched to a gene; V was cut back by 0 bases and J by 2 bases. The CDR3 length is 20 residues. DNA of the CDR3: TGTGCCAGCAGCGTAGCTAGGGGGACTAGCGGGAGGACCGCCTACAATGAGCAGTTCTTC. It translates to CASSVARGTSGRTAYNEQFF.

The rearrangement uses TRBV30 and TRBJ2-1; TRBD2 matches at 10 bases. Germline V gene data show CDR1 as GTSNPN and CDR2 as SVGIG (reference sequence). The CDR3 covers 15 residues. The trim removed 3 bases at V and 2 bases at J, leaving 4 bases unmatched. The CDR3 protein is CAWRSSGGPYNEQFF. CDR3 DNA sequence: TGTGCCTGGAGGTCTAGCGGGGGCCCCTACAATGAGCAGTTCTTC. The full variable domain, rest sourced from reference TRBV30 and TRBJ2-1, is SQTIHQWPATLVQPVGSPLSLECTVEGTSNPNLYWYRQAAGRGLQLLFYSVGIGQISSEVPQNLSASRPQDRQFILSSKKLLLSDSGFYLCAWRSSGGPYNEQFFGPGTRLTVL.

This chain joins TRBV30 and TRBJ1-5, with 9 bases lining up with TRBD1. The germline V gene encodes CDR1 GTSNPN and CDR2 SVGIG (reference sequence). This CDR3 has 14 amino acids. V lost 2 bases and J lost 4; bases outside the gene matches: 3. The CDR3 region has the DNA TGTGCCTGGAGTAGGACAGGGGTTAATCAGCCCCAGCATTTT. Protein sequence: CAWSRTGVNQPQHF.

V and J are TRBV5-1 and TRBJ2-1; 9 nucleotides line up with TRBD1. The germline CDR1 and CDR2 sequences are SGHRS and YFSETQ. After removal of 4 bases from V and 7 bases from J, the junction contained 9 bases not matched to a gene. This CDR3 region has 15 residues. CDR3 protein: CASSPGDRVWNEQFF. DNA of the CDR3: TGCGCCAGCAGCCCCGGGGACAGGGTATGGAATGAGCAGTTCTTC.

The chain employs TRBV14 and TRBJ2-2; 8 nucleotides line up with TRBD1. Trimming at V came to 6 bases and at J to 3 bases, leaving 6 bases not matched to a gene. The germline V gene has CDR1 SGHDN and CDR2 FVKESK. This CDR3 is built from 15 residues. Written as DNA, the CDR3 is TGTGCCAGCAGTTTAAGGACAGGGTACACCGGGGAGCTGTTTTTT. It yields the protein CASSLRTGYTGELFF.

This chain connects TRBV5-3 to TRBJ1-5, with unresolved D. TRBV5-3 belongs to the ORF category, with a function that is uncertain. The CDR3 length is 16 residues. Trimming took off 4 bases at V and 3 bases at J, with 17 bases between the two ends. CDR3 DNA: TGTGCCAGAAGCCTCTTCCGCCAGGAAGACAATCAGCCCCAGCATTTT. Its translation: CARSLFRQEDNQPQHF.

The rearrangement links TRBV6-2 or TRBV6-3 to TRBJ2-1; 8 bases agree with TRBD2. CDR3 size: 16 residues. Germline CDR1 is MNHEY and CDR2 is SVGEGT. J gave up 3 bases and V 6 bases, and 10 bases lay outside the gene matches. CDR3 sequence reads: CASSWSVRGDYNEQFF. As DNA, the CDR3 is TGTGCCAGCAGCTGGAGTGTGCGGGGGGACTACAATGAGCAGTTCTTC.

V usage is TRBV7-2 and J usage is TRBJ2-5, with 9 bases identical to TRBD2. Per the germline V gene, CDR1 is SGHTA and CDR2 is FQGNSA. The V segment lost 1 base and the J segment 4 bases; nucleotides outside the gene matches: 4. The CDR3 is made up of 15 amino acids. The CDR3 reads CASSLVAGGPETQYF. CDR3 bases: TGTGCCAGCAGCTTAGTGGCGGGGGGGCCAGAGACCCAGTACTTC.

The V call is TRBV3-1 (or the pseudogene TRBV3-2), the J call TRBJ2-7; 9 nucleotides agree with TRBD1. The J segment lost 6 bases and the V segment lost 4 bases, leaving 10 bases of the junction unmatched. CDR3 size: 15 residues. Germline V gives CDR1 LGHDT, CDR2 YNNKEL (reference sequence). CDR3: CASSLLRDREAEQYF. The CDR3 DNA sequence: TGTGCCAGCAGCCTCCTTAGGGACAGGGAGGCCGAGCAGTACTTC.

The CDR3 protein is CASYSQGNTGELFF. In DNA form, the CDR3 reads TGCGCCAGCTACTCTCAGGGGAACACCGGGGAGCTGTTTTTT. V gene TRBV5-1 combines with J gene TRBJ2-2, with a possible D match to TRBD1 (5 bases). Germline assignment: CDR1 SGHRS and CDR2 YFSETQ. There are 14 residues in the CDR3. V lost 7 bases and J lost 1, with 11 bases in between.

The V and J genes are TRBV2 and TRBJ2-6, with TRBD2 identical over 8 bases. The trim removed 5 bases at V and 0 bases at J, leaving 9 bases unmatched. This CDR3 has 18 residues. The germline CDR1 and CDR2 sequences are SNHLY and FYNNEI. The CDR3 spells CASSYSSGRRSGANVLTF. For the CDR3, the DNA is TGTGCCAGCAGTTACTCTAGCGGGCGACGCTCTGGGGCCAACGTCCTGACTTTC. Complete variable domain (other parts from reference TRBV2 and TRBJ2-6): EPEVTQTPSHQVTQMGQEVILRCVPISNHLYFYWYRQILGQKVEFLVSFYNNEISEKSEIFDDQFSVERPDGSNFTLKIRSTKLEDSAMYFCASSYSSGRRSGANVLTFGAGSRLTVL.

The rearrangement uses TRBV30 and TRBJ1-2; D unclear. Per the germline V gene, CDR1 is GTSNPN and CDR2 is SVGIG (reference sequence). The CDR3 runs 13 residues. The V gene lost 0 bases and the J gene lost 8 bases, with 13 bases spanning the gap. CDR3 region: CAWSVYGGNGYTF. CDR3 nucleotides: TGTGCCTGGAGTGTATATGGAGGGAACGGCTACACCTTC.

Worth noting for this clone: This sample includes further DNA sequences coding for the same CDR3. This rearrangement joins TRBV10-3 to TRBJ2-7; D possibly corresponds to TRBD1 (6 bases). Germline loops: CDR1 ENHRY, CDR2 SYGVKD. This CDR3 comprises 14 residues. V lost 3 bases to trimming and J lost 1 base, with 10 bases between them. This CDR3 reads CAISEGQGSYEQYF. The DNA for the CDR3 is TGTGCCATCAGTGAAGGTCAGGGGTCCTACGAGCAGTACTTC.